This T cell receptor beta chain is from a study of response to subunit inactivated influenza vaccine. V lost 1 base to trimming and J lost 2 bases, with 16 bases between them. This CDR3 is built from 17 residues. Germline CDR1 MGHDK, CDR2 SYGVNS. From the RT-PCR reads, TCRdb called clonotypes with MiXCR, one entry per CDR3 protein. In the table there are some 480,000 distinct CDR3 sequences, roughly 9.7% of which are singletons. Study conclusions and caveats: Every seasonal influenza vaccination brings in few new T cells, the authors suggested.

As regards this clonotype: Its matching antigen is unknown.

J is TRBJ2-3 and V is TRBV25-1, with TRBD2 as a possible D gene (5 bases). This specimen was PBMCs from blood, taken roughly 6 weeks after vaccination. This clonotype was obtained from a man aged 45-60 years who received an inactivated influenza vaccine. The CDR3 region is CASSEFEDSDPTDTQYF. DNA of the CDR3: TGTGCCAGCAGTGAATTTGAGGATAGCGATCCCACAGATACGCAGTATTTT.